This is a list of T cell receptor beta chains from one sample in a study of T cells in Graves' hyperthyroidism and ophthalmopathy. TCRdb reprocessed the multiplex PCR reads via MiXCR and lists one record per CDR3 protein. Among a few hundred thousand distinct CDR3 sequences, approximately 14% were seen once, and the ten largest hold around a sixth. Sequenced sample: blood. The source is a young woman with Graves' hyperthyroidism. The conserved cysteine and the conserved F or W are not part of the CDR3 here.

ASSQFPNTEAF,TRBV2
ASSGGVTDTQY,TRBV5-4
ASRRTVNTEAF,TRBV12-3/TRBV12-4
ANTGTAKYNEQF,TRBV10-3
ASSIEINQPQH,TRBV6-2/TRBV6-3
SAKYRAFSLGSAGELF,TRBV20-1
SVEPQDIYNEQF,TRBV29-1
ASGFLTRGTDEKLF,TRBV12-5
ASSPRGDRRETQY,TRBV6-1
ASSEIGKRNTEAF,TRBV2
SVEGGTGGFDTQY,TRBV29-1
ASSLSQEGSREKLF,TRBV7-9
ASSIEWTGGTEAF,TRBV19
ASSFGGSLYGYT,TRBV12-3/TRBV12-4
ASSGQDRNMPQH,TRBV2
ASSYGDRSYEQY,TRBV27
ASSGGTYPNYGYT,TRBV5-1
ASRGHLRGTEAF,TRBV6-1
ASSFKTGLTNSPLH,TRBV5-1
ASSPIAGGNIQY,TRBV27
ASSVLRGYTGELF,TRBV2
ASSPPWGVNYEQY,TRBV12-3/TRBV12-4
ASSDFSGRDEQY,TRBV2
ASSLERGLNTGELF,TRBV7-8
ATSGGGTSYNEQF,TRBV24-1
ASSLAGLANSYEQY,TRBV7-8
ASSLGLRGAWAEAF,TRBV5-1
ATLTGPQGEAF,TRBV2
ASSRGLTEAF,TRBV3-1
ASSIESGSAYEQY,TRBV7-2
ASSLSQGEPEAF,TRBV7-9